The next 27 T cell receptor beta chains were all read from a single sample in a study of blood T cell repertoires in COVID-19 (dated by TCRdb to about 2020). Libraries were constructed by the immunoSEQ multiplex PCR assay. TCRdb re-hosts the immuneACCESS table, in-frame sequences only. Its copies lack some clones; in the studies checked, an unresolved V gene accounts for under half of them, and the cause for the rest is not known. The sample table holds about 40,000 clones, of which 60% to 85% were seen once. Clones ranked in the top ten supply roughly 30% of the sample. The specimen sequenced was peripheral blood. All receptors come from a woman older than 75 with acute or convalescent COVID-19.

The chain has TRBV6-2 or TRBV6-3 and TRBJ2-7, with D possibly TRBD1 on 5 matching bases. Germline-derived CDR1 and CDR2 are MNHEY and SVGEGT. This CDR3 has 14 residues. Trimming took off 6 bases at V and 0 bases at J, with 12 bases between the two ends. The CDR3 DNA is TGTGCCAGCAGCCCGACAGTATTCTCCTACGAGCAGTACTTC. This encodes CASSPTVFSYEQYF.

The CDR3, as DNA: TGTGCCTGGAGTCATAGCGGACAAGAGACCCAGTACTTC. This codes for CAWSHSGQETQYF. The J gene is TRBJ2-5, the V gene TRBV30; D perhaps matches TRBD2 (6 bases). V shed 2 bases and J shed 2 bases, with 9 bases lying between them. Germline V gene sequence: CDR1 GTSNPN, CDR2 SVGIG (reference sequence). The CDR3 is 13 amino acids.

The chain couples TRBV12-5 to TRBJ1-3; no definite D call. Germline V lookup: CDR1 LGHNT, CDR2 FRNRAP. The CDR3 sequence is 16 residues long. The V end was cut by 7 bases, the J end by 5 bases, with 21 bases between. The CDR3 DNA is TGTGCTAGTGCCCTTGGAGACTGGATGGCAAGAAACACCATATATTTT. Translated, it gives CASALGDWMARNTIYF.

Here the CDR3 reads CASSLGEIIAPQYF. The DNA for the CDR3 is TGCGCCAGCAGCTTGGGAGAGATAATAGCTCCGCAGTATTTT. The chain links TRBV5-1 to TRBJ2-3; D unresolved. CDR3 length: 14 residues. In germline, CDR1 is SGHRS, CDR2 YFSETQ. V lost 0 bases, J lost 10 bases, and 15 bases lay in between.

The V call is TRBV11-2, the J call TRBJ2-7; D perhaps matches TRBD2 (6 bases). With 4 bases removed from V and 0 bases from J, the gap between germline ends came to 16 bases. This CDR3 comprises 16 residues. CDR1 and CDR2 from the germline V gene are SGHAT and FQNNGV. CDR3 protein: CASSSDGLRGSYEQYF. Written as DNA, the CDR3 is TGTGCCAGCAGCTCGGACGGGTTGCGGGGCTCCTACGAGCAGTACTTC.

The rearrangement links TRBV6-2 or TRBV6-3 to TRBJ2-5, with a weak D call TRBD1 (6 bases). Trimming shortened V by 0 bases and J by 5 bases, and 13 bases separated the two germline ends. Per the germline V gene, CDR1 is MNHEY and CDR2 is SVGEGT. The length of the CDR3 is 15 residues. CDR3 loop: CASSYSRAGVETQYF. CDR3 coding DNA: TGTGCCAGCAGTTACTCACGGGCAGGGGTCGAGACCCAGTACTTC.

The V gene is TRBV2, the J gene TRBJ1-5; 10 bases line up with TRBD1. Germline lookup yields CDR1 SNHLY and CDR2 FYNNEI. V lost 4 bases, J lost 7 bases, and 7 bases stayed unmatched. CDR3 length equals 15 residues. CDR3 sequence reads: CASSARQGAGQPQHF. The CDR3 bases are TGTGCCAGCAGTGCTAGACAGGGGGCAGGACAGCCCCAGCATTTT.

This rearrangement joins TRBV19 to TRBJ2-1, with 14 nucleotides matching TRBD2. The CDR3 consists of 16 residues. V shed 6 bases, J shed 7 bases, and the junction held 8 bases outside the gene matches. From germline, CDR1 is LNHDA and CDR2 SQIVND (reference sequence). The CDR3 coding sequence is TGTGCCAGTAGCTCCTGGACTAGCGGGAGGACTAATGAGCAGTTCTTC. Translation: CASSSWTSGRTNEQFF.

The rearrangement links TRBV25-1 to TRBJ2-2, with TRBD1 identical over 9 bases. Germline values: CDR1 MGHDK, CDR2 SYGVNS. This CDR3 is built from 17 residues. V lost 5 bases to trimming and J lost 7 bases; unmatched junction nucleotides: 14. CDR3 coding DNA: TGTGCCAGCAGTCCTATGCCTTTGGACAGGGGAGTCGGGGAGCTGTTTTTT. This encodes CASSPMPLDRGVGELFF. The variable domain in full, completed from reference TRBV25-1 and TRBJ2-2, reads EADIYQTPRYLVIGTGKKITLECSQTMGHDKMYWYQQDPGMELHLIHYSYGVNSTEKGDLSSESTVSRIRTEHFPLTLESARPSHTSQYLCASSPMPLDRGVGELFFGEGSRLTVL.

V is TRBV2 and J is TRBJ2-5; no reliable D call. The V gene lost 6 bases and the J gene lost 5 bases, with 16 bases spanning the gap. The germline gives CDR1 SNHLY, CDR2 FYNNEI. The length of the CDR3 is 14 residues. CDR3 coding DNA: TGTGCCAGCAGGGTACCCGTTGCTGCGGAGACCCAGTACTTC. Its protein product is CASRVPVAAETQYF.

The chain's CDR3 is CASSSGLAGGFRETQYF. CDR3 coding DNA: TGTGCCAGCAGTTCGGGACTAGCGGGAGGGTTTAGAGAGACCCAGTACTTC. The gene calls are TRBV7-6 and TRBJ2-5; the match to TRBD2 covers 16 bases. Germline V gives CDR1 SGHVS, CDR2 FNYEAQ. This CDR3 region has 17 residues. The ends lost 6 bases at V and 4 bases at J; junction bases unmatched: 8.

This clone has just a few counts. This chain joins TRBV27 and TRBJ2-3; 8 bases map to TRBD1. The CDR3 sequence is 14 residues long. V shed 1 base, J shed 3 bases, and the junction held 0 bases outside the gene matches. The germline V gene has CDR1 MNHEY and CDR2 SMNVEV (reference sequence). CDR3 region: CASSLWTGTDTQYF. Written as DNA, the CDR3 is TGTGCCAGCAGTTTATGGACAGGGACAGATACGCAGTATTTT.

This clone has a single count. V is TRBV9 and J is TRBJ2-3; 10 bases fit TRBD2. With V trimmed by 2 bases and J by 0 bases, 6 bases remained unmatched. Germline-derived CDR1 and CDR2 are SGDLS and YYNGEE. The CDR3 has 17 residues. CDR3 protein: CASSVFETSGSTDTQYF. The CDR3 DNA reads TGTGCCAGCAGCGTCTTTGAGACTAGCGGGAGCACAGATACGCAGTATTTT.

The CDR3 DNA reads TGTGCCAGCAGCCTGCTAGGGGACTATAGTGAAGCTTTCTTT. This codes for CASSLLGDYSEAFF. The rearrangement uses TRBV25-1 and TRBJ1-1; D possibly corresponds to TRBD1 (5 bases). The CDR3 length is 14 residues. The V and J ends lost 6 bases and 7 bases respectively, with 18 bases between them. Germline CDR1 MGHDK, CDR2 SYGVNS.

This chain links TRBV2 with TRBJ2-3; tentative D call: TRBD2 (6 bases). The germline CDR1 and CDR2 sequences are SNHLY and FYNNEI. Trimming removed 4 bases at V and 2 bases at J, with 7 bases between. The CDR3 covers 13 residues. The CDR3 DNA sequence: TGTGCCAGCAGTGGGACTACCACAGATACGCAGTATTTT. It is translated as CASSGTTTDTQYF. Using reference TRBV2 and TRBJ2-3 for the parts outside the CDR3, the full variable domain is EPEVTQTPSHQVTQMGQEVILRCVPISNHLYFYWYRQILGQKVEFLVSFYNNEISEKSEIFDDQFSVERPDGSNFTLKIRSTKLEDSAMYFCASSGTTTDTQYFGPGTRLTVL.

The CDR3 bases are TGTGCCAGCCTGGAGCAGGGCCTGTACCAAGAGACCCAGTACTTC. Translated, it gives CASLEQGLYQETQYF. J is TRBJ2-5 and V is TRBV7-8; D is possibly TRBD1 (5 bases). CDR1 SGHVS and CDR2 FQNEAQ come from the germline V gene. The CDR3 contains 15 residues. V lost 8 bases and J 0 bases, leaving 16 bases between the germline ends.

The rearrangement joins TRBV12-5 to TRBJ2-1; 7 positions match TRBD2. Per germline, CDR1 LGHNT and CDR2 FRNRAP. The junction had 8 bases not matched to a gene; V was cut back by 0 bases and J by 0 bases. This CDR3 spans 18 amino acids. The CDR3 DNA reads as TGTGCTAGTGGTTTGGTCGAAACTAGCGAGATCTCCTACAATGAGCAGTTCTTC. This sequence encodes CASGLVETSEISYNEQFF.

The CDR3 loop reads CASSSDKVDGYTF. The CDR3 DNA sequence: TGTGCCAGCAGCTCAGACAAGGTGGATGGCTACACCTTC. V is TRBV7-9 and J is TRBJ1-2; no firm D call. This CDR3 region has 13 residues. V lost 4 bases and J lost 6, with 12 bases in between. Germline loops: CDR1 SEHNR, CDR2 FQNEAQ (reference sequence).

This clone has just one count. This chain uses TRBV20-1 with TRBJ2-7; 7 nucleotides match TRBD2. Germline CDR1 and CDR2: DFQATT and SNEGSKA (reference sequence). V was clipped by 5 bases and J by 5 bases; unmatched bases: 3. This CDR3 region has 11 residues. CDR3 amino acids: CSALGGDEQYF. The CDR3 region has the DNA TGCAGTGCTCTGGGAGGGGACGAGCAGTACTTC.

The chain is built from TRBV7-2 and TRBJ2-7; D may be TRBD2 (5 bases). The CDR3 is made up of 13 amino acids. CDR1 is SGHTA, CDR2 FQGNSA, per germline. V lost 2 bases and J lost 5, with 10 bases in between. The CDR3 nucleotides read TGTGCCAGCAGCTTACTAGCTTTGCACGAGCAGTACTTC. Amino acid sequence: CASSLLALHEQYF.

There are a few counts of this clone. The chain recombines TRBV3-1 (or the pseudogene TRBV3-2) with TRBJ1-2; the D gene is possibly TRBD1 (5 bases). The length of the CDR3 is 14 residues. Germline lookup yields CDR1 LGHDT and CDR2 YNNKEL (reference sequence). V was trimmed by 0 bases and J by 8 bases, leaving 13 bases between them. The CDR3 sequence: CASSQDGAFRGYTF. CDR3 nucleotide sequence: TGTGCCAGCAGCCAAGATGGGGCATTTAGGGGCTACACCTTC.

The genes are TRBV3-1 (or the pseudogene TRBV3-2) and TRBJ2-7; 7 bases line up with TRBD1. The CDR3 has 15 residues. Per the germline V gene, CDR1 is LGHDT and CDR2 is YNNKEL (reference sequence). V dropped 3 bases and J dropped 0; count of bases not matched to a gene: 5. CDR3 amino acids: CASSQYRGSSYEQYF. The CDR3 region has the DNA TGTGCCAGCAGCCAGTACAGGGGTTCCTCCTACGAGCAGTACTTC.

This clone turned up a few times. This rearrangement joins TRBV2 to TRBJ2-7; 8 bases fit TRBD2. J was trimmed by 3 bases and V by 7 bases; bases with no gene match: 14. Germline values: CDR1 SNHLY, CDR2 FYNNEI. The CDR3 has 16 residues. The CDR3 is CASKSSTLGRGYEQYF. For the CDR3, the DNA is TGTGCCAGCAAATCGTCAACCCTCGGGAGGGGCTACGAGCAGTACTTC.

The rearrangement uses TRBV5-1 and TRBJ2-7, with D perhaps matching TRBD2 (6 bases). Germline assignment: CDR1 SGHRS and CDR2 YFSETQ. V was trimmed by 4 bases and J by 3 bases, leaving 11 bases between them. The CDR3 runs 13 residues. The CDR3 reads CASSLGLFYEQYF. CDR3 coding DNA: TGCGCCAGCAGCCTAGGACTATTCTACGAGCAGTACTTC. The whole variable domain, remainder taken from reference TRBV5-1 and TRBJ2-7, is KAGVTQTPRYLIKTRGQQVTLSCSPISGHRSVSWYQQTPGQGLQFLFEYFSETQRNKGNFPGRFSGRQFSNSRSEMNVSTLELGDSALYLCASSLGLFYEQYFGPGTRLTVT.

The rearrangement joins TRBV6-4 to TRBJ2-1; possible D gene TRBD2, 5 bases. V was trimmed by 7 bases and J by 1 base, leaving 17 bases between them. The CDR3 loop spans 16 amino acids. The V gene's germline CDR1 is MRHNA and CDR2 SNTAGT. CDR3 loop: CASIKGRRGSYNEQFF. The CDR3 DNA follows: TGTGCCAGCATCAAAGGGCGCCGAGGGTCCTACAATGAGCAGTTCTTC.

The CDR3 region is CASSSGRGRTQYF. The CDR3 nucleotides are TGTGCCAGCAGTTCTGGGAGGGGAAGGACCCAGTACTTC. The chain carries TRBV27 and TRBJ2-5; 7 nucleotides line up with TRBD2. CDR3 size: 13 residues. V gave up 4 bases and J gave up 7 bases; unmatched junction bases: 6. From germline, CDR1 is MNHEY and CDR2 SMNVEV (reference sequence).

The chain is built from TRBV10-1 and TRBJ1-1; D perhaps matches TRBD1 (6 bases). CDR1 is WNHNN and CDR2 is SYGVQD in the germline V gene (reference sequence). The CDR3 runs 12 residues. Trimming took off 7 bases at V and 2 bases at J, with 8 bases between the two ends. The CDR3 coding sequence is TGCGCCAGCAAGGGGGACAACACTGAAGCTTTCTTT. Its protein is CASKGDNTEAFF.